The clone carrying this T cell receptor beta chain occurred a few times. This sample is drawn from a study of blood T cell repertoires in COVID-19. Overall study: T cells, B-cell-depleted T cells, or PBMCs provided the cDNA or gDNA that served as material.

Germline CDR1 reads GTSNPN; CDR2 reads SVGIG (reference sequence). This CDR3 is built from 11 residues. V was pared by 0 bases and J by 8 bases, with 7 bases between. In the original analysis: Amplification from reference gene primers served as the basis for estimated nucleated cell counts. This table comes from immunoSEQ multiplex PCR, and its TCRdb copy is limited to in-frame clones, with some not included. V and J calls and clone size are as listed in that table; D and trimming were resolved from the DNA. The sample contains more than 40,000 clones, approximately 88% of which appear only once. The receptor comes from a man aged 50-59 years with acute or convalescent COVID-19. The sample taken for sequencing was peripheral blood. The rearrangement uses TRBV30 and TRBJ1-1; D not certain. The CDR3 DNA is TGTGCCTGGAGTGTGGGCGGGGAAGCTTTCTTT. The encoded protein is CAWSVGGEAFF.